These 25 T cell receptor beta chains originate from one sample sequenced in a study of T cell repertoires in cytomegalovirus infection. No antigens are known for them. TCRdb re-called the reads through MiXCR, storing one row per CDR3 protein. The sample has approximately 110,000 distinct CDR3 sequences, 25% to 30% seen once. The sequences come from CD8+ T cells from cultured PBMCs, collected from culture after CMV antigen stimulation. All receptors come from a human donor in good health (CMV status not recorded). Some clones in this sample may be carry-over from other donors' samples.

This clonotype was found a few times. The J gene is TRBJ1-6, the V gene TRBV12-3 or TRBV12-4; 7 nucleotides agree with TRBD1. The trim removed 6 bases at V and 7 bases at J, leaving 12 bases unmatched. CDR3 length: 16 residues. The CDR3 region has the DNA TGTGCCAGCAGCCCAGGGGGTTTGGGTTGGAATTCACCCCTCCACTTT. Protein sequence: CASSPGGLGWNSPLHF.

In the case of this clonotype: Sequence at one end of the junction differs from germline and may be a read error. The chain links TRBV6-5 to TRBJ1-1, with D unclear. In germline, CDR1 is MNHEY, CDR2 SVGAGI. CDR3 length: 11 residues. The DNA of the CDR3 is TGTGCCAGCAGCCGCTTTCCCGCGCAGGTCTTT. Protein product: CASSRFPAQVF.

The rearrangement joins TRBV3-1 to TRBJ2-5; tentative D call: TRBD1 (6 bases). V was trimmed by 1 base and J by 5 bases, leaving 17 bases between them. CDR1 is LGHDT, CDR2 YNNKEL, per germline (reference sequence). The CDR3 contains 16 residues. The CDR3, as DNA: TGTGCCAGCAGCCAAGTGACAGGCCCACTCTATGAGACCCAGTACTTC. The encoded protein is CASSQVTGPLYETQYF.

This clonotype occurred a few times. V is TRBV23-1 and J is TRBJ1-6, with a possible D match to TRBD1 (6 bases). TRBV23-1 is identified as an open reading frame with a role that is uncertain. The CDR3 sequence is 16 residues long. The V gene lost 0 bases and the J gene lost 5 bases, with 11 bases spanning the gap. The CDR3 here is CASSQSCAGDNSPLHF. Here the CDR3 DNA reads TGCGCCAGCAGTCAATCGTGTGCAGGGGATAATTCACCCCTCCACTTT.

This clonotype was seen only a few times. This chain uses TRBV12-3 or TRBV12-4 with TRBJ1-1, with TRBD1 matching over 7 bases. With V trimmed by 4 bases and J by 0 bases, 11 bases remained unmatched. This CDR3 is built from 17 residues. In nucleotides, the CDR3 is TGTGCCAGCAGTTCCCGACAGGGCAATTCCATGAACACTGAAGCTTTCTTT. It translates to CASSSRQGNSMNTEAFF.

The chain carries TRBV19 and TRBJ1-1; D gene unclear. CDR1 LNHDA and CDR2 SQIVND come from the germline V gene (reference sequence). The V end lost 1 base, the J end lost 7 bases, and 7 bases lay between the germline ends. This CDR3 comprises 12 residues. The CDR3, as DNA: TGTGCCAGTAGTATAGGACGTAATGAAGCTTTCTTT. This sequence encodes CASSIGRNEAFF.

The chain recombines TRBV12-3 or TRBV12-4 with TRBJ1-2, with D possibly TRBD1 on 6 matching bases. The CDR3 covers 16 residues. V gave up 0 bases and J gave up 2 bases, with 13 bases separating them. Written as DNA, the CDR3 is TGTGCCAGCAGTTTAGCGCGGGGGGGGCGCAACTATGGCTACACCTTC. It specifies CASSLARGGRNYGYTF.

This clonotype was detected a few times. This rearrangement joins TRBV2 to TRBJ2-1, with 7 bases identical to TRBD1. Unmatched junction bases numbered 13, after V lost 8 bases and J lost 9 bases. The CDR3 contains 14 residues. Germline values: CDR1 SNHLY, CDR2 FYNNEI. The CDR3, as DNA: TGTGCCAGCGGGGGAATGACAGGGACGGGTGAGCAGTTCTTC. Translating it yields CASGGMTGTGEQFF.

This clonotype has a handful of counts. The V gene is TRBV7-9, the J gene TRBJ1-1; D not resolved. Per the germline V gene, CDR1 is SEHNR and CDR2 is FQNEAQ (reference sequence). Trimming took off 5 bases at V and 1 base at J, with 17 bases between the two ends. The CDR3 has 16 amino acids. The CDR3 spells CASSPSSGPPNTEAFF. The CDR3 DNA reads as TGTGCCAGCAGCCCGTCCAGCGGGCCCCCGAACACTGAAGCTTTCTTT.

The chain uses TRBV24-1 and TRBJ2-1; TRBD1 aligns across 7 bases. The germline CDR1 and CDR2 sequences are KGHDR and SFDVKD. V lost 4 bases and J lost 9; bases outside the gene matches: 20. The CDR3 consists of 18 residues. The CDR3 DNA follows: TGTGCCACCAGTGAACAACCGGGACAGACGACCCCAGGGGGTGAGCAGTTCTTC. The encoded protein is CATSEQPGQTTPGGEQFF.

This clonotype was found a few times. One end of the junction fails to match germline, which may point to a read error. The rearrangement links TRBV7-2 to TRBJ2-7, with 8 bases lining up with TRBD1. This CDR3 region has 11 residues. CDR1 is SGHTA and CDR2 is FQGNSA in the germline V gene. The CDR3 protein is CASRSDREANF. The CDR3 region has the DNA TGTGCCAGCAGATCGGACAGGGAGGCGAACTTC.

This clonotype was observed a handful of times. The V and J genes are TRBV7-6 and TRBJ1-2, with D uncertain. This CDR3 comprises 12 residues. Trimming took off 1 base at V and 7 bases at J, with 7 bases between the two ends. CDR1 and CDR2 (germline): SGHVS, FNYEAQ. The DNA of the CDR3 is TGTGCCAGCAGCTTAGTCCATCCTGGCTACACCTTC. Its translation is CASSLVHPGYTF. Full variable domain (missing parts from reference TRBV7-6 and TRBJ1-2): GAGVSQSPRYKVTKRGQDVALRCDPISGHVSLYWYRQALGQGPEFLTYFNYEAQQDKSGLPNDRFSAERPEGSISTLTIQRTEQRDSAMYRCASSLVHPGYTFGSGTRLTVV.

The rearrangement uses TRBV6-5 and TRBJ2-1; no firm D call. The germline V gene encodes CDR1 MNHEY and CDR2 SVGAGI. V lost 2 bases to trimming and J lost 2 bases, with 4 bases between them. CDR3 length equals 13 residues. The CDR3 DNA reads TGTGCCAGCAGTTACCGGGCCTACAATGAGCAGTTCTTC. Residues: CASSYRAYNEQFF.

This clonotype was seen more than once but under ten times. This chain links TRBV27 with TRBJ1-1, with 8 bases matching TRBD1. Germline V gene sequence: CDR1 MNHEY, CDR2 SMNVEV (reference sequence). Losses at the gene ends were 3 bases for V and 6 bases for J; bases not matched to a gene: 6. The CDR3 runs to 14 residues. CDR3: CASSLRTGSAEAFF. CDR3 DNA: TGTGCCAGCAGTTTGAGGACAGGGTCGGCTGAAGCTTTCTTT.

This chain's CDR3 is CASSLAATEAFF. In DNA form, the CDR3 reads TGTGCCAGCAGCTTAGCTGCGACTGAAGCTTTCTTT. The chain recombines TRBV11-1 with TRBJ1-1; the D is unclear. Germline V gene data show CDR1 as SGHAT and CDR2 as FQDESV (reference sequence). CDR3 size: 12 residues. V lost 0 bases and J 5 bases, leaving 4 bases between the germline ends.

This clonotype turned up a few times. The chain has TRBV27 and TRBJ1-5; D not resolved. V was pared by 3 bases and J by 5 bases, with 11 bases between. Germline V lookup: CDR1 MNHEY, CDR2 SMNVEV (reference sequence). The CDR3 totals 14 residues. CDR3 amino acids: CASSFSHPDQPQHF. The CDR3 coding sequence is TGTGCCAGCAGTTTTAGCCACCCGGATCAGCCCCAGCATTTT.

Written as DNA, the CDR3 is TGTGCCAGCAGCCCGGACTACCAAGAGACCCAGTACTTC. As protein: CASSPDYQETQYF. V is TRBV13 and J is TRBJ2-5; weak D call: TRBD2 (5 bases). Per germline, CDR1 PRHDT and CDR2 FYEKMQ (reference sequence). V was trimmed by 5 bases and J by 0 bases, leaving 7 bases between them. The CDR3 totals 13 residues. Based on the CDR3 plus reference TRBV13 and TRBJ2-5, the full variable domain is AAGVIQSPRHLIKEKRETATLKCYPIPRHDTVYWYQQGPGQDPQFLISFYEKMQSDKGSIPDRFSAQQFSDYHSELNMSSLELGDSALYFCASSPDYQETQYFGPGTRLLVL.

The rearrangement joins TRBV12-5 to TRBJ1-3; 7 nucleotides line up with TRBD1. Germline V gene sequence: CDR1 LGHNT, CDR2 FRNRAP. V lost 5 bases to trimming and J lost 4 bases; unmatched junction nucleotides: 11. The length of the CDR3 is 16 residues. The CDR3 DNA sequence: TGTGCTAGTGGTACGGATTCGACAGGGCCCGGAAACACCATATATTTT. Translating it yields CASGTDSTGPGNTIYF.

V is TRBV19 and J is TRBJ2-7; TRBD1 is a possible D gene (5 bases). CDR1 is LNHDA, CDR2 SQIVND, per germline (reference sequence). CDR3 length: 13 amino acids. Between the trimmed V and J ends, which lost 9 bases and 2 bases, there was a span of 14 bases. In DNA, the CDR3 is TGTGCCAGCTGGGGCCCAGGCGCCTACGAGCAGTACTTC. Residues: CASWGPGAYEQYF.

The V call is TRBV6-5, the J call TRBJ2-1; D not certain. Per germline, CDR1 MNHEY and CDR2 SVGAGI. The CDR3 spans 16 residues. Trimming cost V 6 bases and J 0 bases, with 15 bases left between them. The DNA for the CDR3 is TGTGCCAGCAGACCCGACATTTCGAGCTCCTACAATGAGCAGTTCTTC. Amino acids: CASRPDISSSYNEQFF.

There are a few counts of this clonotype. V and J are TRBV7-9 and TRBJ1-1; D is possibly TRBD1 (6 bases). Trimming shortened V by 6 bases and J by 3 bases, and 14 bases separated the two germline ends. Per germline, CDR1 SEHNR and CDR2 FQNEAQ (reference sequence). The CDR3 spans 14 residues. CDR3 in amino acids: CASRPPGVYTEAFF. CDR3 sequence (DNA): TGTGCCAGCAGACCCCCAGGGGTGTACACTGAAGCTTTCTTT.

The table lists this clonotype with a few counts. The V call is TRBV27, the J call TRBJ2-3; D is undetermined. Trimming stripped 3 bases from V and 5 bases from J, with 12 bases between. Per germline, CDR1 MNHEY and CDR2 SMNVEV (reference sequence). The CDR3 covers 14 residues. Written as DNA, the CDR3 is TGTGCCAGCAGTTTCCAACAAGCGCAAGATACGCAGTATTTT. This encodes CASSFQQAQDTQYF.

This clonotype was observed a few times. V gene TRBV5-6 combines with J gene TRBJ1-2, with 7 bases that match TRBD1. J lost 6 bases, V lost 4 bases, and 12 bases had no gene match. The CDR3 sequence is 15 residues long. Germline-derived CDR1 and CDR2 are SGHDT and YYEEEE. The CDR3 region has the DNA TGTGCCAGCAGCCCGACAGGGAATGTGAAGGATGGCTACACCTTC. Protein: CASSPTGNVKDGYTF.

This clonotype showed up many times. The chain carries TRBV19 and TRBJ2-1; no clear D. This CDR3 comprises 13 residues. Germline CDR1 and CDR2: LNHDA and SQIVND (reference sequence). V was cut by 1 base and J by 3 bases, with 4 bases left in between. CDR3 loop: CASSIADYNEQFF. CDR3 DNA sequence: TGTGCCAGTAGTATAGCGGACTACAATGAGCAGTTCTTC.

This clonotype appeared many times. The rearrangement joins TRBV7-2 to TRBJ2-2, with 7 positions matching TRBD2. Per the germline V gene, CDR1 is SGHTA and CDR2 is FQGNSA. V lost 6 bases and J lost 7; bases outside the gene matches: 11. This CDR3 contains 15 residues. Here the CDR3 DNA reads TGTGCCAGCAGTTGGACCGGGGGGAGCGGCGGGGAGCTGTTTTTT. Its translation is CASSWTGGSGGELFF.